This T cell receptor beta chain was profiled in a study of T cell responses to AZD1222 COVID-19 vaccine. Findings of the study overall: All repertoire sampling was performed exclusively after the peak T cell response.

As regards this clone: Its antigen is still unknown.

Germline values: CDR1 LGHDT, CDR2 YNNKEL (reference sequence). The CDR3 sequence is 15 residues long. V shed 4 bases, J shed 5 bases, and the junction held 3 bases outside the gene matches. Using immunoSEQ multiplex PCR, the repertoire was profiled, and TCRdb retains in-frame clones only, with some absent. The sample records about 120,000 clones, around 90% being singletons. The sample here was peripheral blood, taken 28 days after the second dose of the MenACWY control vaccine. The chain joins TRBV3-1 (or the pseudogene TRBV3-2) to TRBJ1-4, with 11 bases lining up with TRBD1. This TCR was recovered from an adult who received the MenACWY meningococcal vaccine as a control. The CDR3 nucleotides read TGTGCCAGCAGCCGGGGGACAGGGGGAAATGAAAAACTGTTTTTT. This translates into CASSRGTGGNEKLFF.